The T cell receptor beta chain described here comes from a study of blood T cell repertoires in COVID-19. The CDR3 runs 14 residues. The germline V gene encodes CDR1 LGHNA and CDR2 YNFKEQ. The V end was cut by 3 bases, the J end by 7 bases, with 13 bases between. Profiling relied on immunoSEQ multiplex PCR, and the TCRdb table lists in-frame clones only, not all of them. The sample lists tens of thousands of clones; over 75% were seen once. The chain has TRBV4-2 and TRBJ1-5; unclear D gene. This receptor was obtained from an elderly woman with active or convalescent COVID-19. Specimen: peripheral blood. The CDR3 bases are TGTGCCAGCAGCCAGGCTACAGCCGGCCAGCCCCAGCATTTT. Translated, it gives CASSQATAGQPQHF.